The 28 T cell receptor beta chains in this list originate from one sample, sequenced in a study of blood T cell repertoires in COVID-19. TCRdb keeps only in-frame clones here, not all; method: immunoSEQ multiplex PCR. Of roughly 100,000 clones in the sample, over 75% were seen once. The sample comprised peripheral blood. Source of these receptors: a woman aged 80 or over with active or convalescent COVID-19.

The CDR3 loop is CASSLTSGFETQYF. CDR3 sequence (DNA): TGTGCCAGCAGTTTGACTAGCGGGTTTGAGACCCAGTACTTC. This chain connects TRBV28 to TRBJ2-5; 10 bases fit TRBD2. Germline V gene sequence: CDR1 MDHEN, CDR2 SYDVKM. This CDR3 region has 14 residues. The ends lost 3 bases at V and 5 bases at J; junction bases unmatched: 3.

This chain connects TRBV18 to TRBJ1-1, with 10 bases matching TRBD1. The V gene's germline CDR1 is KGHSH and CDR2 LQKENI. This CDR3 contains 16 residues. The V and J ends lost 4 bases and 2 bases, in that order; junction bases with no gene match: 7. The CDR3, as DNA: TGTGCCAGCTCACTAACCGGGACAGGGGAAAACACTGAAGCTTTCTTT. It encodes CASSLTGTGENTEAFF.

The chain employs TRBV19 and TRBJ2-1, with 14 bases lining up with TRBD2. V lost 5 bases to trimming and J lost 7 bases; unmatched junction nucleotides: 4. This CDR3 has 15 residues. Germline V lookup: CDR1 LNHDA, CDR2 SQIVND (reference sequence). The DNA for the CDR3 is TGTGCCAGTAGTCTGGGACTAGCGGGGGTAAATGAGCAGTTCTTC. It specifies CASSLGLAGVNEQFF.

The V and J genes are TRBV6-5 and TRBJ1-1, with no clear D. From germline, CDR1 is MNHEY and CDR2 SVGAGI. The CDR3 spans 13 residues. V gave up 5 bases and J gave up 4 bases, with 11 bases separating them. CDR3 bases: TGTGCCAGCAGTCGCGGGCCCATCACTGAAGCTTTCTTT. Its protein product is CASSRGPITEAFF.

The J gene is TRBJ1-1, the V gene TRBV7-9; 12 bases align to TRBD1. CDR3 size: 16 residues. CDR1 and CDR2 from the germline V gene are SEHNR and FQNEAQ (reference sequence). The V segment lost 1 base and the J segment 2 bases; nucleotides outside the gene matches: 2. The CDR3 reads CASSLGGTGGNTEAFF. The CDR3 nucleotides read TGTGCCAGCAGCTTAGGCGGGACAGGGGGCAACACTGAAGCTTTCTTT.

This clone was observed a handful of times. The rearrangement uses TRBV19 and TRBJ2-2; D perhaps matches TRBD1 (5 bases). The CDR3 contains 12 residues. The V gene lost 6 bases and the J gene lost 7 bases, with 9 bases spanning the gap. CDR1 is LNHDA and CDR2 is SQIVND in the germline V gene (reference sequence). The CDR3 spells CASSQGFGELFF. The CDR3 DNA sequence: TGTGCCAGTAGCCAGGGTTTCGGGGAGCTGTTTTTT.

This chain links TRBV7-2 with TRBJ1-2, with 9 nucleotides matching TRBD1. Germline assignment: CDR1 SGHTA and CDR2 FQGNSA. The CDR3 has 16 residues. The trim removed 0 bases at V and 4 bases at J, leaving 6 bases unmatched. CDR3 in DNA: TGTGCCAGCAGCTTAGCAGGACAGGGGCTCCCCTATGGCTACACCTTC. Protein: CASSLAGQGLPYGYTF.

This clone appeared a single time. The chain couples TRBV9 to TRBJ2-1, with D possibly being TRBD2 (5 bases). Trimming left V 4 bases short and J 0 bases short, with 14 bases between. Germline CDR1 SGDLS, CDR2 YYNGEE. This CDR3 comprises 16 residues. CDR3 sequence: CASSKSGIGSYNEQFF. The CDR3 DNA reads as TGTGCCAGCAGCAAATCGGGGATCGGCTCCTACAATGAGCAGTTCTTC.

V gene TRBV5-1 combines with J gene TRBJ1-2; D unclear. The germline V gene encodes CDR1 SGHRS and CDR2 YFSETQ. V lost 4 bases, J lost 2 bases, and 9 bases lay in between. The CDR3 loop spans 13 amino acids. The CDR3 DNA is TGCGCCAGCAGCCCAACACAGAACTATGGCTACACCTTC. Residues: CASSPTQNYGYTF.

V is TRBV19 and J is TRBJ2-1; 15 positions agree with TRBD2. This CDR3 is built from 17 residues. Trimming cost V 4 bases and J 4 bases; bases outside gene matches: 5. CDR1 and CDR2 from the germline V gene are LNHDA and SQIVND (reference sequence). DNA for the CDR3: TGTGCCAGTAGTAGGACTAGCGGGAGGGGGGGGTACAATGAGCAGTTCTTC. Amino acid sequence: CASSRTSGRGGYNEQFF.

The chain couples TRBV7-2 to TRBJ2-7; D is uncertain. The germline V gene has CDR1 SGHTA and CDR2 FQGNSA. V was trimmed by 7 bases and J by 2 bases, leaving 6 bases between them. CDR3 length: 11 amino acids. CDR3 DNA sequence: TGTGCCAGCACTACTGCCTACGAGCAGTACTTC. Residues: CASTTAYEQYF.

The CDR3 DNA is TGTGCCAGCAGCTTATCCCAGGGAGGGGATGAAAAACTGTTTTTT. Its translation is CASSLSQGGDEKLFF. The chain uses TRBV9 and TRBJ1-4; weak D call: TRBD1 (5 bases). Trimming stripped 4 bases from V and 6 bases from J, with 16 bases between. Per germline, CDR1 SGDLS and CDR2 YYNGEE. CDR3 length: 15 residues.

The rearrangement joins TRBV19 to TRBJ1-4, with a possible D match to TRBD1 (6 bases). V lost 4 bases to trimming and J lost 2 bases, with 17 bases between them. The CDR3 is 17 amino acids. Per the germline V gene, CDR1 is LNHDA and CDR2 is SQIVND (reference sequence). CDR3 in DNA: TGTGCCAGTAGTACGAGACAGGAAAAGGCGACTAATGAAAAACTGTTTTTT. Protein sequence: CASSTRQEKATNEKLFF.

The chain recombines TRBV5-4 with TRBJ2-6; unclear D gene. Looked up from germline, CDR1 is SGHNT and CDR2 is YYREEE (reference sequence). This CDR3 is built from 17 residues. The V end lost 2 bases, the J end lost 0 bases, and 12 bases lay between the germline ends. The CDR3 reads CASSFLGRLSGANVLTF. In nucleotides, the CDR3 is TGTGCCAGCAGCTTTCTGGGCCGCCTCTCTGGGGCCAACGTCCTGACTTTC.

The chain couples TRBV11-2 to TRBJ2-5, with D tentatively TRBD1 (5 bases). Germline V CDR1 and CDR2: SGHAT, FQNNGV. The V and J ends lost 4 bases and 1 base respectively, with 13 bases between them. The CDR3 contains 15 residues. Here the CDR3 reads CASSSEGHGQETQYF. The CDR3 nucleotides read TGTGCCAGCAGCTCCGAAGGACACGGCCAAGAGACCCAGTACTTC.

This clone was recorded a few times. The chain uses TRBV2 and TRBJ1-5; the D is unclear. CDR3 size: 14 residues. CDR1 SNHLY and CDR2 FYNNEI come from the germline V gene. V lost 4 bases, J lost 0 bases, and 7 bases lay in between. DNA for the CDR3: TGTGCCAGCAGTGGTCTCCTTAGCAATCAGCCCCAGCATTTT. This encodes CASSGLLSNQPQHF.

V is TRBV9 and J is TRBJ1-2; D not resolved. The CDR3 contains 14 residues. With 2 bases removed from V and 8 bases from J, the gap between germline ends came to 16 bases. CDR1 is SGDLS, CDR2 YYNGEE, per germline. The CDR3 spells CASSVGGEGRGYTF. The CDR3 DNA reads TGTGCCAGCAGCGTGGGCGGCGAAGGGAGAGGCTACACCTTC.

This chain links TRBV4-1 with TRBJ1-6; unclear D gene. The germline V gene has CDR1 MGHRA and CDR2 YSYEKL. Trimming stripped 4 bases from V and 6 bases from J, with 13 bases between. This CDR3 is 15 amino acids long. CDR3 sequence (DNA): TGCGCCAGCAGCCGAGGGAACAGCCTTAATTCACCCCTCCACTTT. It encodes CASSRGNSLNSPLHF.

This sequence joins TRBV12-3 or TRBV12-4 and TRBJ1-1; D may be TRBD1 (5 bases). Between the trimmed V and J ends, which lost 10 bases and 4 bases, there was a span of 16 bases. This CDR3 spans 13 amino acids. CDR3 in DNA: TGTGCCACGTCCCAGGGCTGGAGCACTGAAGCTTTCTTT. This translates into CATSQGWSTEAFF.

The gene calls are TRBV15 and TRBJ2-3, with 7 bases identical to TRBD2. Germline loops: CDR1 LNHNV, CDR2 YYDKDF (reference sequence). This CDR3 has 15 residues. Unmatched junction bases numbered 11, after V lost 7 bases and J lost 4 bases. The CDR3 is CATNSGSGLPDTQYF. In DNA form, the CDR3 reads TGTGCCACCAATAGCGGGTCTGGACTCCCAGATACGCAGTATTTT.

The chain employs TRBV6-6 and TRBJ2-1; 9 bases are shared with TRBD2. J was trimmed by 9 bases and V by 8 bases; bases with no gene match: 11. This CDR3 contains 14 residues. CDR1 is MNHNY, CDR2 SVGAGI, per germline (reference sequence). The CDR3 here is CASGSSGVGGEQFF. DNA of the CDR3: TGTGCCAGCGGCTCTAGCGGGGTGGGAGGTGAGCAGTTCTTC.

The chain is built from TRBV6-1 and TRBJ2-7; TRBD1 agrees at 10 bases. The CDR3 spans 15 residues. Per the germline V gene, CDR1 is MNHNS and CDR2 is SASEGT. V shed 3 bases and J 6 bases; nucleotides not matched to a gene: 8. CDR3 DNA sequence: TGTGCCAGCAGTGACGGACAGGGGGATTTTGGCGAGCAGTACTTC. Translated: CASSDGQGDFGEQYF.

V and J are TRBV5-1 and TRBJ2-5; a possible D gene is TRBD1 (6 bases). Germline assignment: CDR1 SGHRS and CDR2 YFSETQ. The ends were cut back, 1 base at V and 5 bases at J, with 15 bases in the middle. The CDR3 runs 15 residues. CDR3 nucleotide sequence: TGCGCCAGCAGCTTGCTTTCTACAGGGTCGGAGACCCAGTACTTC. It translates to CASSLLSTGSETQYF.

The chain employs TRBV6-5 and TRBJ1-6; D might be TRBD1 (6 bases). Germline CDR1 is MNHEY and CDR2 is SVGAGI. The CDR3 consists of 14 residues. V was clipped by 6 bases and J by 4 bases, with 10 bases between them. The CDR3 DNA reads TGTGCCAGCAGATTGGGACAATATAATTCACCCCTCCACTTT. It encodes CASRLGQYNSPLHF.

The V and J genes are TRBV7-2 and TRBJ1-1; weak D call: TRBD1 (6 bases). Germline V gene lookup returns CDR1 SGHTA and CDR2 FQGNSA. Trimming took off 4 bases at V and 5 bases at J, with 14 bases between the two ends. This CDR3 is 14 amino acids long. CDR3 region: CASSSSGVRTEAFF. For the CDR3, the DNA is TGTGCCAGCAGCTCCTCAGGGGTGAGGACTGAAGCTTTCTTT.

The rearrangement links TRBV4-2 to TRBJ2-1, with 14 positions matching TRBD2. Per the germline V gene, CDR1 is LGHNA and CDR2 is YNFKEQ. This CDR3 is built from 15 residues. The J segment lost 8 bases and the V segment lost 7 bases, leaving 7 bases of the junction unmatched. CDR3 DNA sequence: TGTGCCAGCACGTCGGGACTAGCGGGAGAGGATGAGCAGTTCTTC. Translated: CASTSGLAGEDEQFF.

J is TRBJ1-5 and V is TRBV30; TRBD1 matches at 9 bases. The junction had 6 bases not matched to a gene; V was cut back by 0 bases and J by 6 bases. From germline, CDR1 is GTSNPN and CDR2 SVGIG (reference sequence). The CDR3 is 15 amino acids. This CDR3 reads CAWSVGGQGGQPQHF. The DNA of the CDR3 is TGTGCCTGGAGTGTCGGGGGACAGGGCGGTCAGCCCCAGCATTTT.

The rearrangement links TRBV6-1 to TRBJ1-4; D gene uncertain. The CDR3 contains 16 residues. The ends were cut back, 4 bases at V and 0 bases at J, with 12 bases in the middle. Germline values: CDR1 MNHNS, CDR2 SASEGT. CDR3 coding DNA: TGTGCCAGCAGTGTGGCGAGGGCTGCAACTAATGAAAAACTGTTTTTT. This encodes CASSVARAATNEKLFF.